The subject of this entry is one TCR beta chain. As yet, its antigen is unknown. Germline CDR1 and CDR2: MDHEN and SYDVKM. The CDR3 extends over 15 amino acids. V lost 4 bases, J lost 2 bases, and 5 bases stayed unmatched. The sorted-subset replicate PCRs were given about 200 ng DNA, which is some 29,000 T cell genomes. Here immunoSEQ multiplex PCR was the method, and the copy in TCRdb shows in-frame clones only, minus some. The sample lists 2 million to 2.5 million clones; over 85% were seen once. This sample is drawn from a study of shared clonotypes between healthy human individuals. The wider study: CD4 naive cells filled three plates per donor, CD4 memory three, CD8 naive two and CD8 memory one.

Study results and limitations: The study generally estimated greater richness for naive than memory subsets.

The sequencing input was naive CD4+ T cells from PBMCs. Subset specified: CD45RA+ positively selected. The sequence came from a man between 18 and 29 years old in good health. Some clones in this sample may be carry-over from other donors' samples. The chain has TRBV28 and TRBJ2-7; 10 nucleotides align to TRBD1. CDR3 sequence reads: CASSSGTGDPYEQYF. CDR3 nucleotide sequence: TGTGCCAGCAGTTCCGGGACAGGGGATCCCTACGAGCAGTACTTC. Looking up the rest from reference TRBV28 and TRBJ2-7 gives the full variable domain: DVKVTQSSRYLVKRTGEKVFLECVQDMDHENMFWYRQDPGLGLRLIYFSYDVKMKEKGDIPEGYSVSREKKERFSLILESASTNQTSMYLCASSSGTGDPYEQYFGPGTRLTVT.